These 30 T cell receptor beta chains share one sample of origin, sequenced in a study of T cells after yellow fever vaccination (dated by TCRdb to the late 2010s). The treatment or condition label for this specimen denotes: live attenuated yellow fever vaccine strain. Receptors were amplified or captured by 5' RACE. Sequencer: Illumina NovaSeq 6000. TCRdb applied fastp at Q25 and MiXCR to the public reads, then kept only in-frame beta chains. When rows share a CDR3 protein, they turn into one entry using the most common DNA and genes. The sample data list around 310,000 distinct CDR3 sequences, and around 3.9% of these were observed just once. Of the sample, about 20% falls within the top ten clones. The specimen comprised PBMCs, sampled on the day of the yellow fever booster vaccination. Receptor source: a young man who received the YFV17D yellow fever vaccine.

A few counts support this clonotype. The gene calls are TRBV20-1 and TRBJ2-5, with a weak D call TRBD1 (6 bases). Trimming cost V 5 bases and J 3 bases, with 10 bases left between them. Per germline, CDR1 DFQATT and CDR2 SNEGSKA (reference sequence). The CDR3 length is 12 residues. CDR3 sequence: CSAFGQKETQYF. CDR3 DNA sequence: TGCAGTGCTTTCGGACAGAAAGAGACCCAGTACTTC.

The chain couples TRBV11-1 to TRBJ1-6; D call uncertain. The CDR3 runs to 16 residues. V was cut by 3 bases and J by 6 bases, with 15 bases left in between. CDR1 is SGHAT and CDR2 is FQDESV in the germline V gene (reference sequence). Written as DNA, the CDR3 is TGTGCCAGCAGCTTCGTATCAGATCGGGCTAATTCACCCCTCCACTTT. Translated: CASSFVSDRANSPLHF. Complete variable domain (other parts from reference TRBV11-1 and TRBJ1-6): EAEVAQSPRYKITEKSQAVAFWCDPISGHATLYWYRQILGQGPELLVQFQDESVVDDSQLPKDRFSAERLKGVDSTLKIQPAELGDSAMYLCASSFVSDRANSPLHFGNGTRLTVT.

This clonotype was counted a single time. Germline is not matched at one junction end, which may reflect a read error. V usage is TRBV7-9 and J usage is TRBJ1-5; D possibly corresponds to TRBD1 (6 bases). The germline V gene has CDR1 SEHNR and CDR2 FQNEAQ (reference sequence). The CDR3 totals 15 residues. In DNA, the CDR3 is TGTGCCAGCAGCGTAGAGGGGGAGGGGACCCAACCCCAGGATTTT. This translates into CASSVEGEGTQPQDF.

The chain has TRBV12-3 or TRBV12-4 and TRBJ2-1, with 10 positions matching TRBD1. V was pared by 4 bases and J by 6 bases, with 6 bases of the junction left unmatched. The CDR3 is made up of 15 amino acids. This CDR3 is CASSSRDRGFNEQFF. The CDR3 DNA is TGTGCCAGCAGTTCCCGGGACAGGGGTTTCAATGAGCAGTTCTTC.

This clonotype was counted between two and nine times. The chain links TRBV4-3 to TRBJ1-2; D is ambiguous. Trimming removed 1 base at V and 0 bases at J, with 9 bases between. Germline CDR1 reads LGHNA; CDR2 reads YSLEER. This CDR3 has 15 amino acids. The DNA for the CDR3 is TGCGCCAGCAGCCAAGTGAGATTAGCTAACTATGGCTACACCTTC. This translates into CASSQVRLANYGYTF.

This clonotype was seen a handful of times. The chain joins TRBV28 to TRBJ2-2; no definite D call. The V end lost 4 bases, the J end lost 6 bases, and 9 bases lay between the germline ends. CDR3 size: 13 residues. CDR1 MDHEN and CDR2 SYDVKM come from the germline V gene. The CDR3 is CASSYLGPGELFF. CDR3 in DNA: TGTGCCAGCAGTTACTTGGGTCCCGGGGAGCTGTTTTTT. Supplemented by reference TRBV28 and TRBJ2-2, the full variable domain reads DVKVTQSSRYLVKRTGEKVFLECVQDMDHENMFWYRQDPGLGLRLIYFSYDVKMKEKGDIPEGYSVSREKKERFSLILESASTNQTSMYLCASSYLGPGELFFGEGSRLTVL.

This clonotype was observed many times. The J gene is TRBJ2-2, the V gene TRBV11-3, with TRBD1 matching 9 bases. CDR3 size: 17 residues. The germline gives CDR1 SGHNT, CDR2 YENEEA. The ends lost 6 bases at V and 3 bases at J; junction bases unmatched: 11. Here the CDR3 DNA reads TGTGCCAGCAGTAAAGACGCCGGGACAGGGCACACCGGGGAGCTGTTTTTT. Translating it yields CASSKDAGTGHTGELFF.

The chain has TRBV12-3 or TRBV12-4 and TRBJ1-2, with D hard to call. Between the trimmed V and J ends, which lost 3 bases and 3 bases, there was a span of 8 bases. CDR3 length: 13 residues. CDR3 region: CASSFEPYYGYTF. The CDR3 DNA follows: TGTGCCAGCAGTTTCGAGCCGTACTATGGCTACACCTTC.

This clonotype was picked up many times. The V gene is TRBV4-2, the J gene TRBJ1-6; TRBD1 aligns across 8 bases. CDR1 LGHNA and CDR2 YNFKEQ come from the germline V gene. This CDR3 is 16 amino acids long. The V and J ends lost 2 bases and 7 bases, in that order; junction bases with no gene match: 7. The CDR3 DNA is TGTGCCAGCAGCCAACAAGGACAGGGCAGGAATTCACCCCTCCACTTT. Encoded protein: CASSQQGQGRNSPLHF.

This clonotype was counted many times. The V and J genes are TRBV7-2 and TRBJ1-6, with a tentative D call TRBD1 (5 bases). The V end lost 9 bases, the J end lost 8 bases, and 11 bases lay between the germline ends. Germline V CDR1 and CDR2: SGHTA, FQGNSA. The CDR3 has 12 amino acids. Here the CDR3 reads CASRQTYSPLHF. CDR3 coding DNA: TGTGCCAGTCGACAGACCTATTCACCCCTCCACTTT.

The chain links TRBV25-1 to TRBJ2-1; D is unclear. The V and J ends lost 7 bases and 5 bases respectively, with 9 bases between them. The CDR3 covers 12 residues. Germline CDR1 reads MGHDK; CDR2 reads SYGVNS. CDR3 DNA: TGTGCCAGCAAGATAGCCGACAATGAGCAGTTCTTC. Protein: CASKIADNEQFF.

The table lists this clonotype with a few counts. This chain links TRBV4-2 with TRBJ1-2; 9 bases line up with TRBD1. The V and J ends lost 2 bases and 2 bases, in that order; junction bases with no gene match: 3. The CDR3 loop spans 15 amino acids. Germline V gene lookup returns CDR1 LGHNA and CDR2 YNFKEQ. The CDR3 DNA reads TGTGCCAGCAGCCAAAACAGGGGGCTGAACTATGGCTACACCTTC. Translating it yields CASSQNRGLNYGYTF.

This clonotype was observed many times. V gene TRBV4-3 combines with J gene TRBJ2-4; possibly TRBD1 for D (6 bases). CDR1 LGHNA and CDR2 YSLEER come from the germline V gene. This CDR3 has 16 residues. The germline V and J ends were trimmed by 1 base and 3 bases, with 13 bases remaining between them. The CDR3 nucleotides are TGCGCCAGCAGCCAAGTGGACAGCGGAGGCAAAAACATTCAGTACTTC. Amino acid sequence: CASSQVDSGGKNIQYF.

In its sample, this clonotype was seen a few times. The chain is built from TRBV3-1 and TRBJ2-3; TRBD2 might be the D (6 bases). The CDR3 is 13 amino acids. The V gene's germline CDR1 is LGHDT and CDR2 YNNKEL (reference sequence). With 5 bases removed from V and 4 bases from J, the gap between germline ends came to 10 bases. This chain's CDR3 is CASSFRRADTQYF. CDR3 bases: TGTGCCAGCAGCTTCCGGAGGGCAGATACGCAGTATTTT.

This clonotype was observed many times. The gene calls are TRBV18 and TRBJ1-5; D is unclear. CDR3 length equals 12 residues. Germline CDR1 reads KGHSH; CDR2 reads LQKENI. Trimming removed 2 bases from V and 4 bases from J, with 3 bases in between. CDR3 sequence (DNA): TGTGCCAGCTCACCAACGAATCAGCCCCAGCATTTT. Amino acid sequence: CASSPTNQPQHF. Full variable domain (rest looked up from reference TRBV18 and TRBJ1-5): NAGVMQNPRHLVRRRGQEARLRCSPMKGHSHVYWYRQLPEEGLKFMVYLQKENIIDESGMPKERFSAEFPKEGPSILRIQQVVRGDSAAYFCASSPTNQPQHFGDGTRLSIL.

The chain carries TRBV6-6 and TRBJ1-1, with 7 positions matching TRBD1. This CDR3 has 16 amino acids. The J segment lost 0 bases and the V segment lost 8 bases, leaving 12 bases of the junction unmatched. CDR1 is MNHNY, CDR2 SVGAGI, per germline (reference sequence). For the CDR3, the DNA is TGTGCCAGCTCAGGGACAGCAGGTTCCCTGAACACTGAAGCTTTCTTT. It codes for CASSGTAGSLNTEAFF.

The V and J genes are TRBV20-1 and TRBJ1-1; unclear D gene. Germline values: CDR1 DFQATT, CDR2 SNEGSKA (reference sequence). V gave up 1 base and J gave up 8 bases, with 8 bases separating them. CDR3 length equals 11 residues. The CDR3 is CSARGRVEAFF. As DNA, the CDR3 is TGCAGTGCTAGAGGACGGGTGGAAGCTTTCTTT.

This clonotype was picked up many times. The chain couples TRBV7-2 to TRBJ2-5; tentatively, D is TRBD1 (5 bases). Trimming cost V 4 bases and J 5 bases, with 11 bases left between them. The CDR3 is made up of 13 amino acids. In germline, CDR1 is SGHTA, CDR2 FQGNSA. The CDR3 sequence is CASSSNKGETQYF. The CDR3 bases are TGTGCCAGCAGCTCGAACAAGGGGGAGACCCAGTACTTC.

This clonotype was observed at least ten times. This chain joins TRBV20-1 and TRBJ2-2; D is uncertain. The V gene lost 0 bases and the J gene lost 0 bases, with 5 bases spanning the gap. The CDR3 spans 14 residues. CDR1 DFQATT and CDR2 SNEGSKA come from the germline V gene (reference sequence). CDR3 DNA: TGCAGTGCTAGAGAATCTGCGAACACCGGGGAGCTGTTTTTT. Protein sequence: CSARESANTGELFF.

Ten or more counts support this clonotype. J is TRBJ1-4 and V is TRBV12-3 or TRBV12-4; D remains unclear. V was pared by 4 bases and J by 3 bases, with 6 bases between. CDR3 length equals 13 residues. CDR3 protein: CASSSGANEKLFF. The CDR3 region has the DNA TGTGCCAGCAGTTCCGGGGCTAATGAAAAACTGTTTTTT.

The rearrangement joins TRBV6-6 to TRBJ2-3; D unresolved. This CDR3 region has 13 residues. CDR1 is MNHNY, CDR2 SVGAGI, per germline (reference sequence). Trimming cost V 7 bases and J 0 bases, with 8 bases left between them. CDR3 bases: TGTGCCAGCAATTGGGGTAGCACAGATACGCAGTATTTT. Translation: CASNWGSTDTQYF.

V and J are TRBV19 and TRBJ1-6, with TRBD1 matching 10 bases. Germline V CDR1 and CDR2: LNHDA, SQIVND (reference sequence). V was clipped by 7 bases and J by 10 bases; unmatched bases: 4. The CDR3 has 13 residues. As DNA, the CDR3 is TGTGCCAGTACGGGGACAGGGGTGTCACCCCTCCACTTT. Protein product: CASTGTGVSPLHF.

This clonotype has ten or more counts. DNA of the CDR3: TGTGCCAGCATCCCCACCCTAGGGGGGCCGACAGATACGCAGTATTTT. Translating gives CASIPTLGGPTDTQYF. The chain has TRBV6-2 or TRBV6-3 and TRBJ2-3; D is tentatively TRBD1 or TRBD2 (6 bases each). The CDR3 totals 16 residues. CDR1 and CDR2 from the germline V gene are MNHEY and SVGEGT. Trimming took 7 bases from V and 3 from J, leaving 20 bases between them.

This clonotype has a count of ten or more. The rearrangement joins TRBV6-5 to TRBJ2-7, with 9 bases aligning to TRBD2. Germline V lookup: CDR1 MNHEY, CDR2 SVGAGI. Trimming at V came to 6 bases and at J to 0 bases, leaving 6 bases not matched to a gene. This CDR3 has 15 residues. The CDR3 loop reads CASRLSGGYSYEQYF. The CDR3 nucleotides are TGTGCCAGCAGATTGAGCGGGGGGTACTCCTACGAGCAGTACTTC.

Concerning this clonotype: This may come from a read error, since a much larger clone is one base off. The chain recombines TRBV5-1 with TRBJ2-2; D not certain. Deletions cut 0 bases from V and 4 bases from J, with 10 bases between. Germline lookup yields CDR1 SGHRS and CDR2 YFSETQ. This CDR3 has 15 residues. CDR3 loop: CASSLAMTTTGELFF. The CDR3 DNA is TGCGCCAGCAGCTTGGCCATGACGACCACCGGGGAGCTGTTTTTT.

The V call is TRBV5-6, the J call TRBJ1-4; D remains unclear. The CDR3 runs to 14 residues. The germline V and J ends were trimmed by 1 base and 6 bases, with 10 bases remaining between them. CDR1 and CDR2 (germline): SGHDT, YYEEEE. The CDR3 nucleotides read TGTGCCAGCAGCTTGCCAGGCCAAGATGAAAAACTGTTTTTT. This sequence encodes CASSLPGQDEKLFF.

This clonotype was seen a few times. The gene calls are TRBV7-9 and TRBJ2-1, with 9 bases matching TRBD1. Germline trimming cut 5 bases from V and 1 base from J; bases unmatched to any gene: 9. CDR1 and CDR2 from the germline V gene are SEHNR and FQNEAQ (reference sequence). CDR3 size: 17 residues. The CDR3 nucleotides read TGTGCCAGCAGCAACCCCGGGACAGGGACTTCCTACAATGAGCAGTTCTTC. The encoded protein is CASSNPGTGTSYNEQFF.

The table lists this clonotype with a few counts. The chain is built from TRBV5-1 and TRBJ2-1; the match to TRBD1 covers 9 bases. The CDR3 totals 15 residues. CDR1 and CDR2 (germline): SGHRS, YFSETQ. Trimming removed 3 bases from V and 9 bases from J; junction bases left unmatched: 10. CDR3 DNA: TGCGCCAGCAGCTACGCCGGGACAGGGAAGGCTGAGCAGTTCTTC. It translates to CASSYAGTGKAEQFF.

The table lists this clonotype with many counts. The chain carries TRBV20-1 and TRBJ2-7; D might be TRBD1 or TRBD2, each matching 6 bases. The V and J ends lost 1 base and 1 base respectively, with 14 bases between them. Germline CDR1 DFQATT, CDR2 SNEGSKA (reference sequence). The CDR3 has 15 amino acids. The CDR3 is CSARGTRGASYEQYF. The CDR3 DNA reads TGCAGTGCTAGAGGGACGAGGGGGGCTTCCTACGAGCAGTACTTC.

This clonotype was detected a few times. This sequence joins TRBV18 and TRBJ2-1; D call uncertain. The V and J ends lost 5 bases and 4 bases respectively, with 24 bases between them. CDR1 is KGHSH, CDR2 LQKENI, per germline. The CDR3 is made up of 18 amino acids. CDR3 sequence (DNA): TGTGCCAGCTCAGCCTCGTCCTGGGTACCGACACGATACAATGAGCAGTTCTTC. Its translation is CASSASSWVPTRYNEQFF. The whole variable domain, remainder taken from reference TRBV18 and TRBJ2-1, is NAGVMQNPRHLVRRRGQEARLRCSPMKGHSHVYWYRQLPEEGLKFMVYLQKENIIDESGMPKERFSAEFPKEGPSILRIQQVVRGDSAAYFCASSASSWVPTRYNEQFFGPGTRLTVL.